The 25 T cell receptor beta chains in this list originate from one sample, sequenced in a study of shared clonotypes between healthy human individuals. Assay: immunoSEQ multiplex PCR; the TCRdb copy retains only in-frame clones and omits some. Here the sample spans more than 900,000 clones, approximately 78% being singletons. Sequenced sample: memory CD4+ T cells from PBMCs. Subset noted: CD45RA-negative fraction. The receptors stem from a man in his late teens or twenties in good health. Some clones in this sample may be carry-over from other donors' samples.

The chain is built from TRBV10-1 and TRBJ1-5, with D possibly matching TRBD1 (6 bases). Germline CDR1 reads WNHNN; CDR2 reads SYGVQD (reference sequence). V shed 1 base and J shed 2 bases, with 15 bases lying between them. The CDR3 is 17 residues long. The CDR3 DNA reads TGCGCCAGCAGTGAGTTGACAGGAGGCGGACGCAATCAGCCCCAGCATTTT. Its translation is CASSELTGGGRNQPQHF.

The V call is TRBV19, the J call TRBJ2-1, with 14 bases matching TRBD2. Unmatched junction bases numbered 0, after V lost 5 bases and J lost 0 bases. The CDR3 consists of 16 residues. Germline CDR1 reads LNHDA; CDR2 reads SQIVND (reference sequence). The CDR3 DNA is TGTGCCAGTAGTGGACTAGCGGGAGGCTCCTACAATGAGCAGTTCTTC. Its translation is CASSGLAGGSYNEQFF.

The V call is TRBV28, the J call TRBJ2-1; the D gene is possibly TRBD2 (6 bases). The CDR3 has 13 residues. Trimming left V 5 bases short and J 15 bases short, with 20 bases between. CDR1 is MDHEN and CDR2 is SYDVKM in the germline V gene. The CDR3 nucleotides read TGTGCCAGCAGTATATTCGGGACTGGGGACCCGTTCTTC. As protein: CASSIFGTGDPFF.

The gene calls are TRBV10-3 and TRBJ1-2; no firm D call. There are 11 residues in the CDR3. Trimming left V 11 bases short and J 7 bases short, with 14 bases between. Germline loops: CDR1 ENHRY, CDR2 SYGVKD. Here the CDR3 reads CAGFTEFGYTF. For the CDR3, the DNA is TGTGCCGGCTTTACGGAGTTTGGCTACACCTTC.

The chain recombines TRBV7-9 with TRBJ2-3; D might be TRBD2 (6 bases). The CDR3 totals 19 residues. CDR1 is SEHNR, CDR2 FQNEAQ, per germline (reference sequence). Trimming pared 5 bases from V and 1 base from J, leaving 25 bases between. CDR3 residues: CASSLRSLGRGVRTDTQYF. The CDR3 nucleotides are TGTGCCAGCAGCCTAAGATCCCTGGGGCGGGGAGTCCGCACAGATACGCAGTATTTT. Complete variable domain (other parts from reference TRBV7-9 and TRBJ2-3): DTGVSQNPRHKITKRGQNVTFRCDPISEHNRLYWYRQTLGQGPEFLTYFQNEAQLEKSRLLSDRFSAERPKGSFSTLEIQRTEQGDSAMYLCASSLRSLGRGVRTDTQYFGPGTRLTVL.

The rearrangement links TRBV5-4 to TRBJ2-2; no reliable D call. The length of the CDR3 is 14 residues. The ends were cut back, 1 base at V and 4 bases at J, with 8 bases in the middle. Germline assignment: CDR1 SGHNT and CDR2 YYREEE (reference sequence). CDR3 nucleotides: TGTGCCAGCAGCTTGATGGGTAGCACCGGGGAGCTGTTTTTT. Its translation is CASSLMGSTGELFF.

The V and J genes are TRBV2 and TRBJ2-3; D gene uncertain. CDR1 and CDR2 (germline): SNHLY, FYNNEI. This CDR3 region has 14 residues. Trimming took 8 bases from V and 0 from J, leaving 12 bases between them. The CDR3 protein is CASLLALSTDTQYF. The CDR3 DNA reads TGTGCCAGCCTCTTGGCTCTTAGCACAGATACGCAGTATTTT.

This chain uses TRBV6-6 with TRBJ2-1, with 13 bases that match TRBD2. The CDR3 loop spans 13 amino acids. The J segment lost 9 bases and the V segment lost 6 bases, leaving 2 bases of the junction unmatched. CDR1 and CDR2 (germline): MNHNY, SVGAGI (reference sequence). CDR3 sequence: CASSGLAGVEQFF. As DNA, the CDR3 is TGTGCCAGCAGCGGACTAGCGGGAGTTGAGCAGTTCTTC.

The chain couples TRBV11-2 to TRBJ2-2; TRBD2 agrees at 12 bases. The germline V gene encodes CDR1 SGHAT and CDR2 FQNNGV. The CDR3 covers 16 residues. Unmatched junction bases numbered 5, after V lost 5 bases and J lost 4 bases. CDR3 DNA sequence: TGTGCCAGCAGCCGGGTGGGACTAGCGGGCACCGGGGAGCTGTTTTTT. Its protein is CASSRVGLAGTGELFF.

V is TRBV6-5 and J is TRBJ2-7; 9 bases align to TRBD2. Germline lookup yields CDR1 MNHEY and CDR2 SVGAGI. J was trimmed by 4 bases and V by 5 bases; bases with no gene match: 3. This CDR3 region has 13 residues. This CDR3 is CASSVAGAYEQYF. The CDR3 DNA reads as TGTGCCAGCAGTGTAGCGGGAGCTTACGAGCAGTACTTC.

This clone was detected once. The chain recombines TRBV5-1 with TRBJ1-3, with no clear D. This CDR3 has 15 amino acids. Germline CDR1 reads SGHRS; CDR2 reads YFSETQ. V was cut by 1 base and J by 0 bases, with 8 bases left in between. The CDR3 DNA reads as TGCGCCAGCAGCTTGCGTAATTTCTCTGGAAACACCATATATTTT. Translated: CASSLRNFSGNTIYF.

This clone has more than one count but fewer than ten. Within the sample, other DNA sequences also encode this same CDR3. The rearrangement links TRBV9 to TRBJ2-2; no clear D gene. This CDR3 has 13 amino acids. Trimming left V 0 bases short and J 4 bases short, with 4 bases between. Germline assignment: CDR1 SGDLS and CDR2 YYNGEE. This chain's CDR3 is CASSVVGTGELFF. CDR3 nucleotides: TGTGCCAGCAGCGTAGTCGGCACCGGGGAGCTGTTTTTT. Filled out from reference TRBV9 and TRBJ2-2, the complete variable domain reads DSGVTQTPKHLITATGQRVTLRCSPRSGDLSVYWYQQSLDQGLQFLIQYYNGEERAKGNILERFSAQQFPDLHSELNLSSLELGDSALYFCASSVVGTGELFFGEGSRLTVL.

The rearrangement joins TRBV11-1 to TRBJ2-5; possible D gene TRBD1, 7 bases. The V end lost 5 bases, the J end lost 3 bases, and 13 bases lay between the germline ends. The CDR3 is 14 amino acids. CDR1 and CDR2 from the germline V gene are SGHAT and FQDESV (reference sequence). DNA of the CDR3: TGTGCCAGCAGCACCCAGGGGGGTAAAGAGACCCAGTACTTC. It yields the protein CASSTQGGKETQYF.

Turning to this clone: Compared with germline, one end of the junction differs, possibly owing to a read error. The chain joins TRBV6-1 to TRBJ2-7; D unresolved. The CDR3 has 11 residues. Germline values: CDR1 MNHNS, CDR2 SASEGT. CDR3 nucleotide sequence: TGTGCCAGCAGGAAGGACCCCCTGCTGTGCTTC. This encodes CASRKDPLLCF.

This clone was counted a few times. This chain joins TRBV2 and TRBJ1-1, with TRBD1 matching 7 bases. Germline CDR1 reads SNHLY; CDR2 reads FYNNEI. Trimming took 5 bases from V and 10 from J; bases not matched to a gene: 7. The CDR3 contains 12 residues. Here the CDR3 reads CASSSQGSVAFF. Written as DNA, the CDR3 is TGTGCCAGCAGTTCACAGGGGAGTGTAGCTTTCTTT.

This rearrangement joins TRBV28 to TRBJ1-2; D not certain. The CDR3 consists of 13 residues. The V end lost 4 bases, the J end lost 8 bases, and 14 bases lay between the germline ends. Per the germline V gene, CDR1 is MDHEN and CDR2 is SYDVKM. CDR3: CASSSQPSGGYTF. In DNA, the CDR3 is TGTGCCAGCAGTTCCCAGCCCTCCGGCGGCTACACCTTC.

The V and J genes are TRBV28 and TRBJ2-1; D is undetermined. From germline, CDR1 is MDHEN and CDR2 SYDVKM. The CDR3 runs 15 residues. The V gene lost 5 bases and the J gene lost 7 bases, with 18 bases spanning the gap. The CDR3 DNA follows: TGTGCCAGCAGTCTCCCGGACGGCGTGGGGAATGAGCAGTTCTTC. This gives the protein CASSLPDGVGNEQFF.

Concerning this clone itself: A read error may be the cause here, since a much bigger clone is one base away. The V gene is TRBV27, the J gene TRBJ1-1; D gene ambiguous. CDR1 and CDR2 from the germline V gene are MNHEY and SMNVEV (reference sequence). The CDR3 is 12 amino acids. V was clipped by 4 bases and J by 8 bases, with 11 bases between them. The CDR3 loop is CASSSSPKEAFF. The CDR3, as DNA: TGTGCCAGCAGTTCTTCTCCGAAAGAAGCTTTCTTT.

The chain links TRBV5-1 to TRBJ2-1; D gene ambiguous. The CDR3 is 13 amino acids. The germline gives CDR1 SGHRS, CDR2 YFSETQ. Deletions cut 0 bases from V and 3 bases from J, with 4 bases between. CDR3 DNA: TGCGCCAGCAGCTTGGTCCTCTACAATGAGCAGTTCTTC. Translating gives CASSLVLYNEQFF.

The CDR3 bases are TGTGCCAGCAGCTTAGCCAGGTCTCTTACAGATACGCAGTATTTT. It encodes CASSLARSLTDTQYF. The V and J genes are TRBV11-3 and TRBJ2-3; D not certain. CDR3 length: 15 amino acids. The V gene lost 1 base and the J gene lost 3 bases, with 11 bases spanning the gap. Germline V CDR1 and CDR2: SGHNT, YENEEA.

In this sample, this clone turned up once. The chain couples TRBV28 to TRBJ1-2; unclear D gene. This CDR3 is 12 amino acids long. Trimming cost V 2 bases and J 7 bases, with 8 bases left between them. Germline loops: CDR1 MDHEN, CDR2 SYDVKM. Written as DNA, the CDR3 is TGTGCCAGCAGTTTAGGAGGGCCTGGCTACACCTTC. Encoded protein: CASSLGGPGYTF.

The J gene is TRBJ1-2, the V gene TRBV6-6; a possible D gene is TRBD1 (6 bases). The germline gives CDR1 MNHNY, CDR2 SVGAGI (reference sequence). The CDR3 extends over 15 amino acids. With 2 bases removed from V and 4 bases from J, the gap between germline ends came to 14 bases. The CDR3 DNA reads as TGTGCCAGCAGTTACCAAACAGGGACGCGCTATGGCTACACCTTC. Its translation: CASSYQTGTRYGYTF.

This clone was counted ten times or more. The chain links TRBV25-1 to TRBJ2-5; a possible D gene is TRBD1 (5 bases). This CDR3 has 15 amino acids. Looked up from germline, CDR1 is MGHDK and CDR2 is SYGVNS. The V gene lost 4 bases and the J gene lost 0 bases, with 12 bases spanning the gap. Here the CDR3 reads CASSADTSYQETQYF. The CDR3 bases are TGTGCCAGCAGTGCGGACACCTCCTACCAAGAGACCCAGTACTTC.

This chain uses TRBV6-1 with TRBJ1-5, with 9 bases matching TRBD1. This CDR3 is 14 amino acids long. Germline V gene data show CDR1 as MNHNS and CDR2 as SASEGT. With V trimmed by 10 bases and J by 2 bases, 6 bases remained unmatched. The CDR3 DNA reads as TGTGCCACCACTCGGACAGGGGGCAATCAGCCCCAGCATTTT. Its protein product is CATTRTGGNQPQHF.

V usage is TRBV6-5 and J usage is TRBJ1-2; D is possibly TRBD1 (6 bases). Germline-derived CDR1 and CDR2 are MNHEY and SVGAGI. V dropped 5 bases and J dropped 8 bases, with 21 bases sitting between them. This CDR3 has 15 residues. The CDR3 sequence: CASSTPDRNWEGYTF. The CDR3 region has the DNA TGTGCCAGCAGTACGCCGGACAGAAACTGGGAGGGCTACACCTTC.